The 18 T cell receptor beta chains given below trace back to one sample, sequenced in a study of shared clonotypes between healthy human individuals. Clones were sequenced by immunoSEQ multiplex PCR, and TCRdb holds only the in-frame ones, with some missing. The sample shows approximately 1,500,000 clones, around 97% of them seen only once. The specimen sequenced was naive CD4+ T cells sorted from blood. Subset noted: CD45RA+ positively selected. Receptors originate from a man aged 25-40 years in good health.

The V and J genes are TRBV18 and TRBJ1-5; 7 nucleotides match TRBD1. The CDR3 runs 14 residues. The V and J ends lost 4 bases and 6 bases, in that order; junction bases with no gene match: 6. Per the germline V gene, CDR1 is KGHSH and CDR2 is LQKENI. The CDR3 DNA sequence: TGTGCCAGCTCACTTTTGGAGGGGGCTCAGCCCCAGCATTTT. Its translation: CASSLLEGAQPQHF.

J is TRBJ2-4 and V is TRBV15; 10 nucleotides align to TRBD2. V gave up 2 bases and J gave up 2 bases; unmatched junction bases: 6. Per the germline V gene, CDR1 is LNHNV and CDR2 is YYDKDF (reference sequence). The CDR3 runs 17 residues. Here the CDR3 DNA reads TGTGCCACCAGCAGACCGGGACTAGCGACGTCCAAAAACATTCAGTACTTC. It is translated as CATSRPGLATSKNIQYF. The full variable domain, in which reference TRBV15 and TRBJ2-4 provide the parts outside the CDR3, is DAMVIQNPRYQVTQFGKPVTLSCSQTLNHNVMYWYQQKSSQAPKLLFHYYDKDFNNEADTPDNFQSRRPNTSFCFLDIRSPGLGDTAMYLCATSRPGLATSKNIQYFGAGTRLSVL.

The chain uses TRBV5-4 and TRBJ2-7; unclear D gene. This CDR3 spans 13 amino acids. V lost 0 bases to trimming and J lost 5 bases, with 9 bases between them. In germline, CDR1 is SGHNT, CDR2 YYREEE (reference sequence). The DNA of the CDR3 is TGTGCCAGCAGCTTGGCCAATGGCGACGAGCAGTACTTC. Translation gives CASSLANGDEQYF.

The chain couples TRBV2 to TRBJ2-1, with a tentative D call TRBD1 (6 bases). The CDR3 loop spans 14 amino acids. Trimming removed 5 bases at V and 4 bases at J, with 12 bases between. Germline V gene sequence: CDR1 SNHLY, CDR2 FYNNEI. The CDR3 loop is CASSPTDSYNEQFF. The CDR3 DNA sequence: TGTGCCAGCAGTCCGACGGACAGTTACAATGAGCAGTTCTTC.

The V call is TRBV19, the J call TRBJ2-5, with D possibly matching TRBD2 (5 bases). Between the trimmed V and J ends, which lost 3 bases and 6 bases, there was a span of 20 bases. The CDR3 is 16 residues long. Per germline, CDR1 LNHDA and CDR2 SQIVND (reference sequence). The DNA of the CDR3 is TGTGCCAGTAGTATCCGAGGTAGAGAGGGCCGAAAGACCCAGTACTTC. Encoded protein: CASSIRGREGRKTQYF.

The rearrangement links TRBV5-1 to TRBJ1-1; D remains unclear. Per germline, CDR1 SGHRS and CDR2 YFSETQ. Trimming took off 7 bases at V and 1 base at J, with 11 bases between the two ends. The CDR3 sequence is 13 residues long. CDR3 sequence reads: CASGEDPNTEAFF. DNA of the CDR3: TGCGCCAGCGGGGAGGACCCGAACACTGAAGCTTTCTTT.

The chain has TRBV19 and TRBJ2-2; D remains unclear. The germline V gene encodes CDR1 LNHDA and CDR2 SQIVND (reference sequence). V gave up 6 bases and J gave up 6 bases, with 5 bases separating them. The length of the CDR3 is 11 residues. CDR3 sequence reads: CASRISGELFF. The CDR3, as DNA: TGTGCCAGTAGGATTTCCGGGGAGCTGTTTTTT.

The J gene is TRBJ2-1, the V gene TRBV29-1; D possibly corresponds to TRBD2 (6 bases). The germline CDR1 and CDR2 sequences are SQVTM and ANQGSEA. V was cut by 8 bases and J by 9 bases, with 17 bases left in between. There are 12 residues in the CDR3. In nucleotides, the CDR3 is TGCAGCACGGAGAGGGAGGAAGGTGAGCAGTTCTTC. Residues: CSTEREEGEQFF.

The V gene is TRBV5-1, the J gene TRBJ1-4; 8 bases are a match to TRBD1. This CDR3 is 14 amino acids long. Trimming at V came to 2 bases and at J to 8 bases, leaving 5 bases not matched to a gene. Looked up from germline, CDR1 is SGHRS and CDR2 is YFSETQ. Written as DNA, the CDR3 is TGCGCCAGCAGCTTACAGGGGGTAGGGGAAAAACTGTTTTTT. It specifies CASSLQGVGEKLFF.

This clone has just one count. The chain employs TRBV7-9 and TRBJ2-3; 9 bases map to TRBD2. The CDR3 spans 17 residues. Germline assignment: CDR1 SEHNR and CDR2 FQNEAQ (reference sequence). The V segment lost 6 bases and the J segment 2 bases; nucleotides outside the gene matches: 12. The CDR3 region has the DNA TGTGCCAGCAGGGCCGGTGGGCTAGCGGGAAACACAGATACGCAGTATTTT. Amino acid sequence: CASRAGGLAGNTDTQYF.

CDR3 sequence: CASSQDQGTSRYNEQFF. CDR3 sequence (DNA): TGCGCCAGCAGCCAAGATCAGGGGACTAGCAGGTACAATGAGCAGTTCTTC. The chain recombines TRBV4-3 with TRBJ2-1; 9 bases agree with TRBD2. Germline values: CDR1 LGHNA, CDR2 YSLEER. After removal of 0 bases from V and 4 bases from J, the junction contained 7 bases not matched to a gene. This CDR3 has 17 amino acids.

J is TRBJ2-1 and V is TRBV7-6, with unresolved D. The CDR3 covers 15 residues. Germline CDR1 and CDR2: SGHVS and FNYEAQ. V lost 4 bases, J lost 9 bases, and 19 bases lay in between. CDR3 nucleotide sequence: TGTGCCAGCAGCTCACCACGAGTCCGAGGTCGTGAGCAGTTCTTC. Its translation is CASSSPRVRGREQFF.

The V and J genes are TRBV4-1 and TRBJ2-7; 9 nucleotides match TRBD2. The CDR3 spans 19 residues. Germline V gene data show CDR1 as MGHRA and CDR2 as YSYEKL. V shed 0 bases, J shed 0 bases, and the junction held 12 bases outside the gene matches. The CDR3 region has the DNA TGCGCCAGCAGCCAAGAACATGGGGCGAGCGGGAGGATCTCCTACGAGCAGTACTTC. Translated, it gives CASSQEHGASGRISYEQYF.

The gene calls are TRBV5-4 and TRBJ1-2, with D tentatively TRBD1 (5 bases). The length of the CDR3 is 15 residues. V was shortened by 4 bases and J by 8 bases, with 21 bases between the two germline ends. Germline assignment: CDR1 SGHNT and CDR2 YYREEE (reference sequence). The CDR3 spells CASSTSGTDPLGYTF. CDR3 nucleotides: TGTGCCAGCAGCACCTCCGGGACGGATCCCTTGGGCTACACCTTC. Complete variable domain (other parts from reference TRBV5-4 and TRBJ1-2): ETGVTQSPTHLIKTRGQQVTLRCSSQSGHNTVSWYQQALGQGPQFIFQYYREEENGRGNFPPRFSGLQFPNYSSELNVNALELDDSALYLCASSTSGTDPLGYTFGSGTRLTVV.

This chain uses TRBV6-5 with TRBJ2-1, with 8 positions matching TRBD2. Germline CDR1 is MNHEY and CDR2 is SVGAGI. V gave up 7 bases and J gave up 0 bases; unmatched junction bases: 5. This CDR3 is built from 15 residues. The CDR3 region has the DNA TGTGCCAGCAATCGACTAGCGCGCTCCTACAATGAGCAGTTCTTC. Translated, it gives CASNRLARSYNEQFF.

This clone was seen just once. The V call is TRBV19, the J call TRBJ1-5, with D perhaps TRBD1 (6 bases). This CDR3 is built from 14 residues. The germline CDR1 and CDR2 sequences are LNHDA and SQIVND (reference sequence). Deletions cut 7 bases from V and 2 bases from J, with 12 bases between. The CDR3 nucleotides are TGTGCCAGTAAACACAGGGCTGGCAATCAGCCCCAGCATTTT. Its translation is CASKHRAGNQPQHF.

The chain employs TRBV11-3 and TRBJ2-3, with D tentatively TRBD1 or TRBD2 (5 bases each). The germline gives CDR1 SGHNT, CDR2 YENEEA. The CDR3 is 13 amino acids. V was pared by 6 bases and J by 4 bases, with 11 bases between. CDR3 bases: TGTGCCAGCAGAGGAGAGGGGTCAGATACGCAGTATTTT. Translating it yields CASRGEGSDTQYF.

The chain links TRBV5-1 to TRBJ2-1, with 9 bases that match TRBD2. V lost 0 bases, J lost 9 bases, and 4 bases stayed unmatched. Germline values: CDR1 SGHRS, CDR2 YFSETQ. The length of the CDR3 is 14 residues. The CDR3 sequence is CASSLEGLALEQFF. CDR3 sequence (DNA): TGCGCCAGCAGCTTGGAGGGACTAGCTCTTGAGCAGTTCTTC.